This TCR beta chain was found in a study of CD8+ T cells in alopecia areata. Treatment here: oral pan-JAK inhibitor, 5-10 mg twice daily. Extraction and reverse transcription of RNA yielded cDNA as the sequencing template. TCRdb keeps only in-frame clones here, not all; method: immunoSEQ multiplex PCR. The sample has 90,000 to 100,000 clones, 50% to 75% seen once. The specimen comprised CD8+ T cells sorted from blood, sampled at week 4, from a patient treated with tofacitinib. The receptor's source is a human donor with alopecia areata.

CDR3 region: CASSGLAGNTGELFF. CDR3 nucleotide sequence: TGTGCCAGCTCGGGACTAGCGGGAAACACCGGGGAGCTGTTTTTT. The V call is TRBV25-1, the J call TRBJ2-2, with 13 bases aligning to TRBD2. There are 15 residues in the CDR3. V dropped 8 bases and J dropped 2; count of bases not matched to a gene: 2. In germline, CDR1 is MGHDK, CDR2 SYGVNS. Supplemented by reference TRBV25-1 and TRBJ2-2, the full variable domain reads EADIYQTPRYLVIGTGKKITLECSQTMGHDKMYWYQQDPGMELHLIHYSYGVNSTEKGDLSSESTVSRIRTEHFPLTLESARPSHTSQYLCASSGLAGNTGELFFGEGSRLTVL.